This TCR beta chain stems from a study of early T cells in non-severe SARS-CoV-2 infection. The CDR3 contains 17 residues. V shed 0 bases and J 4 bases; nucleotides not matched to a gene: 1. Germline CDR1 is SEHNR and CDR2 is FQNEAQ (reference sequence). This clonotype was seen at least ten times. Its specificity is unknown. Overall study findings and caveats: Database matching using VDJdb favored anti-spike CD8 responses, with private and CD4 specificities left missing.

The TCR library protocol was used to attach unique molecular identifiers. These identifiers were attached to individual cDNA molecules. One entry per CDR3 protein, called by TCRdb with MiXCR from the 5' RACE reads. Of under 70,000 distinct CDR3 sequences in the sample, roughly 12% were seen once. This receptor was obtained from an adult who was a healthcare worker with PCR-confirmed SARS-CoV-2 infection or an uninfected control (not recorded which). Sequenced input: whole blood. J is TRBJ1-6 and V is TRBV7-9, with 12 nucleotides matching TRBD1. The CDR3 here is CASSLAGQGAYNSPLHF. The CDR3 coding sequence is TGTGCCAGCAGCTTAGCGGGACAGGGGGCTTATAATTCACCCCTCCACTTT.